This T cell receptor (beta chain) was observed in a study of CD8+CD57+ T cells in acquired aplastic anemia. Study as a whole: The mean DNA yield obtained from sorted CD4+ and CD8+ cells came to approximately 3 ug. The study's findings and limits: Patients and controls turned out to have twenty-nine CD8+ CDR3 sequences in common. No significant patient-versus-control difference appeared in CD8+ Simpson's diversity.

According to the study, genomic DNA was the template for TCR beta VDJ and CDR3 profiling. TCRdb re-analysed the reads in MiXCR, keeping a single row per CDR3 protein. This sample has about 270,000 distinct CDR3 sequences, with roughly 50% found just once. Note on this clonotype: Its antigen is unidentified.

The sequenced sample consisted of sorted CD4+, CD8+, or CD8+CD57+ T cells (not recorded which) from PBMCs. The TCR originated in a human donor with severe aplastic anemia or a healthy control (not recorded which).

This chain's CDR3 is CSASINRGLGGTDTQYF. In nucleotides, the CDR3 is TGCAGTGCTAGTATAAATCGAGGGCTCGGGGGGACAGATACGCAGTATTTT. The chain joins TRBV20-1 to TRBJ2-3; 7 positions match TRBD2. J lost 3 bases, V lost 3 bases, and 15 bases had no gene match. Germline assignment: CDR1 DFQATT and CDR2 SNEGSKA (reference sequence). This CDR3 is 17 amino acids long.